The 18 T cell receptor beta chains reported below all come from one sample, sequenced in a study of T-cell memory formation after mild COVID-19. TCRdb independently ran MiXCR on the 5' RACE reads; one entry per CDR3 protein. The table records fewer than 200,000 distinct CDR3 sequences, about 18% of them present only once. The specimen sequenced was PBMCs or a T cell subset sorted from them (not recorded which). The receptors originated from a man aged 18 to 35 who had mild COVID-19 (a few samples of this study predate the infection). Cell type and time point are not known.

This clonotype was seen ten or more times. The chain joins TRBV7-3 to TRBJ1-1, with TRBD1 as a possible D gene (6 bases). This CDR3 has 14 residues. Trimming took off 5 bases at V and 6 bases at J, with 16 bases between the two ends. Germline V gene data show CDR1 as SGHTA and CDR2 as FQGTGA. The DNA of the CDR3 is TGTGCCAGCAGCGCAAATACAGGGACATCTGAAGCTTTCTTT. This encodes CASSANTGTSEAFF.

This clonotype was seen repeatedly, ten times or more. The rearrangement links TRBV20-1 to TRBJ1-6; 8 positions match TRBD1. V shed 5 bases and J 10 bases; nucleotides not matched to a gene: 4. There are 12 residues in the CDR3. Germline CDR1 DFQATT, CDR2 SNEGSKA (reference sequence). CDR3 amino acids: CSARQGISPLHF. DNA for the CDR3: TGCAGTGCTCGACAGGGGATCTCACCCCTCCACTTT.

This chain connects TRBV29-1 to TRBJ2-4; no reliable D call. Trimming removed 3 bases from V and 6 bases from J, with 12 bases in between. The CDR3 has 13 amino acids. Germline CDR1 is SQVTM and CDR2 is ANQGSEA. The CDR3 protein is CSVEGGNRNIQYF. CDR3 nucleotide sequence: TGCAGCGTTGAGGGCGGCAATAGAAACATTCAGTACTTC.

This clonotype has a handful of counts. A junction end diverges from the germline sequence, so it may reflect a read error. The CDR3 reads CASSLARLAGSRETQYF. In DNA form, the CDR3 reads TGTGCCAGCAGCCTAGCCCGACTAGCGGGGTCAAGGGAGACCCAGTACTTC. The V and J genes are TRBV7-6 and TRBJ2-5; TRBD2 matches at 11 bases. Germline CDR1 and CDR2: SGHVS and FNYEAQ. The CDR3 is made up of 17 amino acids.

A remark on this clonotype: A junction end diverges from the germline sequence, so it may reflect a read error. The chain carries TRBV7-7 and TRBJ2-1; 9 nucleotides match TRBD2. Germline CDR1 reads SSHAT; CDR2 reads FNYEAQ (reference sequence). The CDR3 covers 15 residues. The CDR3 loop reads CASSAGGTHYNEQFF. The DNA of the CDR3 is TGTGCTAGCAGCGCGGGGGGGACCCACTACAATGAGCAGTTCTTC.

This clonotype turned up a few times. The chain joins TRBV20-1 to TRBJ2-1; D assignment may be TRBD1 or TRBD2 (5 bases each). Germline V CDR1 and CDR2: DFQATT, SNEGSKA (reference sequence). V dropped 0 bases and J dropped 7 bases, with 19 bases sitting between them. The CDR3 has 16 amino acids. CDR3 protein: CSARDPRSGAQNEQFF. CDR3 nucleotides: TGCAGTGCTAGAGATCCCCGGTCCGGGGCGCAAAATGAGCAGTTCTTC.

This clonotype was picked up a small number of times. This chain joins TRBV9 and TRBJ2-2; D may be TRBD2 (6 bases). Germline loops: CDR1 SGDLS, CDR2 YYNGEE. The CDR3 has 15 residues. Trimming removed 3 bases at V and 1 base at J, with 10 bases between. The CDR3 sequence: CASSGGRRNTGELFF. CDR3 DNA: TGTGCCAGCAGCGGGGGGAGGAGGAACACCGGGGAGCTGTTTTTT. Together with reference TRBV9 and TRBJ2-2, the CDR3 gives the full variable domain: DSGVTQTPKHLITATGQRVTLRCSPRSGDLSVYWYQQSLDQGLQFLIQYYNGEERAKGNILERFSAQQFPDLHSELNLSSLELGDSALYFCASSGGRRNTGELFFGEGSRLTVL.

The rearrangement uses TRBV7-2 and TRBJ2-6; no definite D call. The V end was cut by 4 bases, the J end by 2 bases, with 12 bases between. The CDR3 covers 16 residues. Looked up from germline, CDR1 is SGHTA and CDR2 is FQGNSA. DNA for the CDR3: TGTGCCAGCAGCTCTATAGGGTTTACTGGGGCCAACGTCCTGACTTTC. This sequence encodes CASSSIGFTGANVLTF.

The chain is built from TRBV18 and TRBJ2-1; D remains unclear. Per germline, CDR1 KGHSH and CDR2 LQKENI. With 2 bases removed from V and 9 bases from J, the gap between germline ends came to 11 bases. The CDR3 has 13 residues. In DNA form, the CDR3 reads TGTGCCAGCTCACCATTCGACCGTGGTGAGCAGTTCTTC. Its protein product is CASSPFDRGEQFF.

This clonotype occurred a few times. V and J are TRBV3-1 and TRBJ1-3; D perhaps matches TRBD1 (5 bases). CDR1 and CDR2 from the germline V gene are LGHDT and YNNKEL (reference sequence). Trimming shortened V by 1 base and J by 2 bases, and 18 bases separated the two germline ends. This CDR3 is 18 amino acids long. CDR3: CASSQVPGAGPPGNTIYF. DNA for the CDR3: TGTGCCAGCAGCCAAGTGCCCGGGGCGGGGCCTCCTGGAAACACCATATATTTT.

This clonotype was recorded many times. The CDR3 DNA follows: TGTGCCAGCAGCCTTCGGGGGCCCTCTGGAAACACCATATATTTT. Its protein product is CASSLRGPSGNTIYF. This sequence joins TRBV7-9 and TRBJ1-3, with D tentatively TRBD1 (6 bases). Per the germline V gene, CDR1 is SEHNR and CDR2 is FQNEAQ (reference sequence). The CDR3 extends over 15 amino acids. Trimming removed 5 bases at V and 0 bases at J, with 11 bases between.

This clonotype was counted a few times. The chain carries TRBV20-1 and TRBJ2-5; D unclear. Trimming stripped 8 bases from V and 2 bases from J, with 12 bases between. Germline V CDR1 and CDR2: DFQATT, SNEGSKA (reference sequence). The CDR3 contains 12 residues. In DNA form, the CDR3 reads TGCAGTACCCGGGCTGGACAAGAGACCCAGTACTTC. Translation: CSTRAGQETQYF.

The rearrangement joins TRBV7-2 to TRBJ2-1; 9 bases align to TRBD2. With 2 bases clipped from V and 9 bases from J, the junction kept 5 bases outside the gene matches. Per germline, CDR1 SGHTA and CDR2 FQGNSA. The CDR3 runs 14 residues. CDR3 protein: CASSLWLAGSEQFF. As DNA, the CDR3 is TGTGCCAGCAGCTTATGGCTAGCGGGAAGTGAGCAGTTCTTC.

This chain connects TRBV5-1 to TRBJ2-1, with D hard to call. CDR1 is SGHRS, CDR2 YFSETQ, per germline. The length of the CDR3 is 13 residues. Deletions cut 4 bases from V and 6 bases from J, with 11 bases between. CDR3 DNA: TGCGCCAGCAGCACCGACGGTCGCAATGAGCAGTTCTTC. This translates into CASSTDGRNEQFF.

This rearrangement joins TRBV7-9 to TRBJ1-2; D unclear. The V end was cut by 0 bases, the J end by 3 bases, with 5 bases between. Germline V gene lookup returns CDR1 SEHNR and CDR2 FQNEAQ (reference sequence). There are 13 residues in the CDR3. The CDR3: CASSLASDYGYTF. CDR3 nucleotides: TGTGCCAGCAGCTTAGCGTCGGACTATGGCTACACCTTC. Drawing the rest from reference TRBV7-9 and TRBJ1-2, the complete variable domain is DTGVSQNPRHKITKRGQNVTFRCDPISEHNRLYWYRQTLGQGPEFLTYFQNEAQLEKSRLLSDRFSAERPKGSFSTLEIQRTEQGDSAMYLCASSLASDYGYTFGSGTRLTVV.

The chain links TRBV20-1 to TRBJ2-3; maybe TRBD1 (6 bases). The CDR3 has 15 amino acids. From germline, CDR1 is DFQATT and CDR2 SNEGSKA (reference sequence). Trimming removed 5 bases from V and 1 base from J, with 16 bases in between. CDR3 sequence: CSARQDRGGTDTQYF. CDR3 nucleotide sequence: TGCAGTGCTCGACAGGACAGAGGAGGCACAGATACGCAGTATTTT.

This rearrangement joins TRBV7-8 to TRBJ1-1; D is unresolved. There are 13 residues in the CDR3. V gave up 8 bases and J gave up 0 bases, with 10 bases separating them. Germline CDR1 and CDR2: SGHVS and FQNEAQ. The CDR3 sequence: CASGLQMNTEAFF. The CDR3 bases are TGTGCCAGCGGCCTTCAGATGAACACTGAAGCTTTCTTT.

This clonotype was detected only a few times. The chain recombines TRBV6-2 or TRBV6-3 with TRBJ1-5; 10 nucleotides align to TRBD1. Germline-derived CDR1 and CDR2 are MNHEY and SVGEGT. CDR3 length: 14 amino acids. V trimming: 6 bases; J trimming: 7 bases; junction bases outside the gene matches: 6. Here the CDR3 reads CASRDRGGVQPQHF. In nucleotides, the CDR3 is TGTGCCAGCAGGGACAGGGGGGGCGTCCAGCCCCAGCATTTT.